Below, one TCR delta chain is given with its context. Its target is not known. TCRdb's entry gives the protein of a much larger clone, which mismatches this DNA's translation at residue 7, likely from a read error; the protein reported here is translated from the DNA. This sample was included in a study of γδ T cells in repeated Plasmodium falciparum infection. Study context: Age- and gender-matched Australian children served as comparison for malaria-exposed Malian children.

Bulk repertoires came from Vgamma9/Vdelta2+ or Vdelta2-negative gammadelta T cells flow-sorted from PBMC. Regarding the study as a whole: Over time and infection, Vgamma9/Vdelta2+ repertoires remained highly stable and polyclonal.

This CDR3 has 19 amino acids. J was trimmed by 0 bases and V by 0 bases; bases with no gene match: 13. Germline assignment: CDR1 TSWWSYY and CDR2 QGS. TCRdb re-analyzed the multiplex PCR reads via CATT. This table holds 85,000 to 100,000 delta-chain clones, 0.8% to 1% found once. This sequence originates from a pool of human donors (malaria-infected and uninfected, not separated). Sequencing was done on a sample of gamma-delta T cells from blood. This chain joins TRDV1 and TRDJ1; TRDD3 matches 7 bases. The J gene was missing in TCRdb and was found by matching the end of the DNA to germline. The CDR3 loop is CALGELASSVLGYTDKLIF. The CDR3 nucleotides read TGTGCTCTTGGGGAACTAGCCTCCTCTGTACTGGGGTACACCGATAAACTCATCTTT.